This T cell receptor beta chain was captured in a study of T-cell reconstitution after alpha-beta-depleted transplantation in children. TCRbeta library construction was performed incorporating unique molecular identifiers. TCRdb reprocessed the PCR reads with MiXCR, giving one entry per CDR3 protein. The table records some 490,000 distinct CDR3 sequences, approximately 12% of them present only once. The TCR originated in a human donor who donated a stem cell graft to a child with combined immunodeficiency. Here the sequenced sample was PBMCs from the stem cell graft donor, taken from the stem cell graft.

CDR3 DNA: TGTGCCAGCAGCTATACAGGGGGCGCGGACTATGGCTACACCTTC. Protein: CASSYTGGADYGYTF. The V gene is TRBV7-9, the J gene TRBJ1-2; 9 bases are shared with TRBD1. V shed 4 bases, J shed 3 bases, and the junction held 6 bases outside the gene matches. The CDR3 has 15 residues. CDR1 is SEHNR and CDR2 is FQNEAQ in the germline V gene (reference sequence).